Presented here are 25 T cell receptor beta chains from one specimen sequenced in a study of patients and donors after allogeneic stem cell transplantation. TCRdb recomputed calls from the RT-PCR reads with MiXCR, one row per CDR3 protein. The sample holds about 200,000 distinct CDR3 sequences, 41% seen once. What was sequenced was blood, either unsorted or a sorted T cell fraction (not recorded which). The receptors come from a human donor who was either an allogeneic HSCT recipient or a stem cell or donor lymphocyte infusion donor (not recorded which). It is not recorded whose cells these are; they may come from a transplant donor.

The chain couples TRBV12-3 or TRBV12-4 to TRBJ1-2; TRBD1 aligns across 8 bases. The CDR3 has 14 amino acids. V lost 3 bases to trimming and J lost 6 bases; unmatched junction nucleotides: 6. Written as DNA, the CDR3 is TGTGCCAGCAGTTTTCCCTCAGGGGGCGATGGCTACACCTTC. Protein sequence: CASSFPSGGDGYTF.

This clonotype occurred a few times. V gene TRBV7-6 combines with J gene TRBJ2-2, with D possibly matching TRBD2 (6 bases). V was trimmed by 7 bases and J by 4 bases, leaving 16 bases between them. Germline loops: CDR1 SGHVS, CDR2 FNYEAQ. This CDR3 is 15 amino acids long. CDR3 in DNA: TGTGCCAGCACCCCCCGAAATAGCGGCACCGGGGAGCTGTTTTTT. This sequence encodes CASTPRNSGTGELFF.

This chain links TRBV5-1 with TRBJ2-5; tentative D call: TRBD2 (5 bases). The CDR3 runs to 13 residues. Germline lookup yields CDR1 SGHRS and CDR2 YFSETQ. Deletions cut 0 bases from V and 5 bases from J, with 8 bases between. CDR3 DNA sequence: TGCGCCAGCAGCTTGGCGGGGTCGGAGACCCAGTACTTC. The encoded protein is CASSLAGSETQYF.

The chain recombines TRBV6-5 with TRBJ1-5; tentatively, D is TRBD1 (6 bases). Germline lookup yields CDR1 MNHEY and CDR2 SVGAGI. This CDR3 has 18 amino acids. V dropped 6 bases and J dropped 3 bases, with 24 bases sitting between them. Here the CDR3 reads CASSRRVEPGTPNQPQHF. The CDR3 region has the DNA TGTGCCAGCAGCCGCCGGGTAGAGCCAGGGACACCCAATCAGCCCCAGCATTTT.

V and J are TRBV4-3 and TRBJ1-1, with D tentatively TRBD1 (6 bases). Trimming took off 0 bases at V and 6 bases at J, with 23 bases between the two ends. The CDR3 covers 18 residues. Germline CDR1 reads LGHNA; CDR2 reads YSLEER. The CDR3 loop is CASSQEMITGYGDAEAFF. CDR3 bases: TGCGCCAGCAGCCAAGAAATGATAACAGGGTATGGGGACGCTGAAGCTTTCTTT.

This chain connects TRBV20-1 to TRBJ2-1, with a weak D call TRBD2 (6 bases). Germline CDR1 DFQATT, CDR2 SNEGSKA (reference sequence). This CDR3 has 14 residues. V was shortened by 4 bases and J by 6 bases, with 16 bases between the two germline ends. The CDR3 reads CSATVGGTRNEQFF. CDR3 in DNA: TGCAGTGCTACTGTGGGCGGGACCCGCAATGAGCAGTTCTTC.

The sample holds a few counts of this clonotype. The V gene is TRBV12-3 or TRBV12-4, the J gene TRBJ1-1; D perhaps matches TRBD1 (5 bases). This CDR3 has 15 amino acids. Trimming shortened V by 6 bases and J by 1 base, and 15 bases separated the two germline ends. This CDR3 reads CASSDSGIGNTEAFF. CDR3 bases: TGTGCCAGCAGCGACTCAGGGATCGGGAACACTGAAGCTTTCTTT.

This clonotype was recorded at least ten times. This rearrangement joins TRBV5-1 to TRBJ1-1; 7 positions agree with TRBD1. The CDR3 length is 14 residues. Germline lookup yields CDR1 SGHRS and CDR2 YFSETQ. Germline trimming cut 0 bases from V and 1 base from J; bases unmatched to any gene: 0. CDR3 nucleotide sequence: TGCGCCAGCAGCTTGGGGACAGGGAACACTGAAGCTTTCTTT. As protein: CASSLGTGNTEAFF.

The V gene is TRBV6-5, the J gene TRBJ2-7; TRBD1 matches at 8 bases. The CDR3 extends over 13 amino acids. Germline lookup yields CDR1 MNHEY and CDR2 SVGAGI. J gave up 4 bases and V 6 bases, and 5 bases lay outside the gene matches. In DNA, the CDR3 is TGTGCCAGCAGGGGGGGACAGGCGTACGAGCAGTACTTC. Its translation is CASRGGQAYEQYF.

The chain couples TRBV5-1 to TRBJ1-3; 8 bases are shared with TRBD1. Germline CDR1 reads SGHRS; CDR2 reads YFSETQ. The CDR3 extends over 16 amino acids. With V trimmed by 4 bases and J by 3 bases, 9 bases remained unmatched. The CDR3 DNA reads TGCGCCAGCAGCACTCGGACAGGGCGAAGTGGAAACACCATATATTTT. Its protein is CASSTRTGRSGNTIYF.

This clonotype was seen a few times. V and J are TRBV6-5 and TRBJ2-7; D is ambiguous. Deletions cut 0 bases from V and 3 bases from J, with 9 bases between. The CDR3 is 14 amino acids. CDR1 MNHEY and CDR2 SVGAGI come from the germline V gene. The CDR3 DNA sequence: TGTGCCAGCAGTTACTCCCCTCTTAGCTACGAGCAGTACTTC. This codes for CASSYSPLSYEQYF.

The V gene is TRBV12-3 or TRBV12-4, the J gene TRBJ2-2; TRBD1 matches at 10 bases. The CDR3 has 16 residues. V was pared by 6 bases and J by 3 bases, with 7 bases of the junction left unmatched. CDR3: CASSTDRGQDTGELFF. The CDR3 DNA follows: TGTGCCAGCAGCACCGACAGGGGGCAAGACACCGGGGAGCTGTTTTTT.

The rearrangement links TRBV19 to TRBJ1-1; tentative D call: TRBD1 (6 bases). This CDR3 has 14 residues. CDR1 LNHDA and CDR2 SQIVND come from the germline V gene (reference sequence). Between the trimmed V and J ends, which lost 8 bases and 0 bases, there was a span of 13 bases. CDR3 sequence: CASSIGGMNTEAFF. The DNA of the CDR3 is TGTGCCAGTTCCATCGGGGGCATGAACACTGAAGCTTTCTTT. The full variable domain, with the rest looked up from reference TRBV19 and TRBJ1-1, is DGGITQSPKYLFRKEGQNVTLSCEQNLNHDAMYWYRQDPGQGLRLIYYSQIVNDFQKGDIAEGYSVSREKKESFPLTVTSAQKNPTAFYLCASSIGGMNTEAFFGQGTRLTVV.

This clonotype was counted at least ten times. The chain is built from TRBV12-3 or TRBV12-4 and TRBJ1-6; D not resolved. V was shortened by 1 base and J by 10 bases, with 14 bases between the two germline ends. The CDR3 has 15 residues. In DNA form, the CDR3 reads TGTGCCAGCAGTTTAGAACCCGCGGGGTGGTCACCCCTCCACTTT. This codes for CASSLEPAGWSPLHF.

This chain uses TRBV29-1 with TRBJ1-6; 12 bases fit TRBD1. Germline CDR1 and CDR2: SQVTM and ANQGSEA. The CDR3 sequence is 14 residues long. The V segment lost 6 bases and the J segment 7 bases; nucleotides outside the gene matches: 4. The CDR3 sequence is CSVGQGADNSPLHF. DNA for the CDR3: TGCAGCGTGGGACAGGGGGCCGACAATTCACCCCTCCACTTT.

V is TRBV3-1 and J is TRBJ1-2; D may be TRBD1 (6 bases). Germline values: CDR1 LGHDT, CDR2 YNNKEL (reference sequence). The V and J ends lost 3 bases and 6 bases respectively, with 26 bases between them. The length of the CDR3 is 18 residues. CDR3 amino acids: CASSQLQGERFRKDGYTF. DNA of the CDR3: TGTGCCAGCAGCCAGTTACAGGGCGAAAGATTCCGAAAGGATGGCTACACCTTC.

The table lists this clonotype with a few counts. The rearrangement links TRBV20-1 to TRBJ2-1; D may be TRBD2 (6 bases). In germline, CDR1 is DFQATT, CDR2 SNEGSKA (reference sequence). Trimming left V 4 bases short and J 5 bases short, with 18 bases between. The length of the CDR3 is 15 residues. Here the CDR3 DNA reads TGCAGTGCTAAGATCGGGGCTAGCGTCGACAATGAGCAGTTCTTC. Protein product: CSAKIGASVDNEQFF.

Only a few counts were recorded for this clonotype. The genes are TRBV3-1 and TRBJ1-1, with 8 bases identical to TRBD1. Germline CDR1 is LGHDT and CDR2 is YNNKEL (reference sequence). V trimming: 3 bases; J trimming: 9 bases; junction bases outside the gene matches: 3. The CDR3 extends over 12 amino acids. As DNA, the CDR3 is TGTGCCAGCAGCCATGGGGACAGGAAAGCTTTCTTT. This gives the protein CASSHGDRKAFF.

The sample holds a few counts of this clonotype. The chain uses TRBV19 and TRBJ2-1; a possible D gene is TRBD1 (6 bases). Germline V gene sequence: CDR1 LNHDA, CDR2 SQIVND (reference sequence). The CDR3 sequence is 15 residues long. Trimming took 8 bases from V and 4 from J, leaving 18 bases between them. CDR3 residues: CASPASRQEYNEQFF. The DNA of the CDR3 is TGTGCCAGTCCCGCTTCCAGACAGGAATACAATGAGCAGTTCTTC.

This clonotype was seen more than once but under ten times. The chain employs TRBV4-3 and TRBJ2-5; the match to TRBD2 covers 7 bases. Trimming at V came to 0 bases and at J to 4 bases, leaving 11 bases not matched to a gene. This CDR3 contains 17 residues. In germline, CDR1 is LGHNA, CDR2 YSLEER. The chain's CDR3 is CASSQEASGRRGETQYF. Written as DNA, the CDR3 is TGCGCCAGCAGCCAAGAGGCTAGCGGACGGCGGGGAGAGACCCAGTACTTC.

The chain is built from TRBV3-1 and TRBJ2-1; 8 bases map to TRBD2. Germline CDR1 and CDR2: LGHDT and YNNKEL (reference sequence). The CDR3 consists of 18 residues. The V segment lost 0 bases and the J segment 1 base; nucleotides outside the gene matches: 8. The CDR3 coding sequence is TGTGCCAGCAGCCAAGAGGGGGTAGTAGCGGGATCCTACAATGAGCAGTTCTTC. It encodes CASSQEGVVAGSYNEQFF.

The rearrangement links TRBV5-1 to TRBJ2-5; 11 bases map to TRBD2. Trimming removed 4 bases from V and 2 bases from J; junction bases left unmatched: 4. The CDR3 consists of 15 residues. Germline V gene lookup returns CDR1 SGHRS and CDR2 YFSETQ. Here the CDR3 reads CASSKGLAEQETQYF. The DNA of the CDR3 is TGCGCCAGCAGCAAGGGACTAGCGGAACAAGAGACCCAGTACTTC.

The chain uses TRBV12-3 or TRBV12-4 and TRBJ1-3, with unresolved D. Trimming shortened V by 0 bases and J by 4 bases, and 4 bases separated the two germline ends. This CDR3 has 13 amino acids. DNA for the CDR3: TGTGCCAGCAGTTTAGCAGGGGGAAACACCATATATTTT. It specifies CASSLAGGNTIYF.

This clonotype was seen a few times. The chain couples TRBV19 to TRBJ2-4; D is tentatively TRBD1 or TRBD2 (5 bases each). CDR3 length: 14 amino acids. Trimming took off 3 bases at V and 6 bases at J, with 12 bases between the two ends. CDR1 and CDR2 from the germline V gene are LNHDA and SQIVND (reference sequence). CDR3 amino acids: CASSMSRDGNIQYF. DNA of the CDR3: TGTGCCAGTAGTATGTCCAGGGACGGAAACATTCAGTACTTC.

This clonotype came up a few times. The chain joins TRBV27 to TRBJ2-7, with 7 bases identical to TRBD1. Germline trimming cut 5 bases from V and 3 bases from J; bases unmatched to any gene: 1. The CDR3 runs to 12 residues. CDR1 MNHEY and CDR2 SMNVEV come from the germline V gene (reference sequence). CDR3 nucleotide sequence: TGTGCCAGCAGTAGACAGGGCTACGAGCAGTACTTC. It translates to CASSRQGYEQYF.